This T cell receptor (beta chain) was recovered during a study of cytomegalovirus exposure and HLA in healthy donors. The count of this clone is one. PCR used 60 Vbeta primers and 13 Jbeta primers. Sequencing used immunoSEQ multiplex PCR; TCRdb keeps in-frame clones, though not all of them. The table includes 160,000 or so clones, less than 85% detected once. Trimming cost V 2 bases and J 7 bases, with 17 bases left between them. The CDR3 contains 15 residues. CDR1 and CDR2 (germline): MNHEY, SMNVEV (reference sequence). V usage is TRBV27 and J usage is TRBJ1-1; D is unclear. This clonotype was sampled from a woman in her 50s in good health and CMV-seropositive. Sequencing used PBMCs. The CDR3 DNA is TGTGCCAGCAGTTTAGGTCTCCCCGCCGAACTTGAAGCTTTCTTT. Protein sequence: CASSLGLPAELEAFF.